The 10 T cell receptor beta chains given below trace back to one sample, sequenced in a study of blood T cell repertoires in COVID-19. This table comes from immunoSEQ multiplex PCR, and its TCRdb copy is limited to in-frame clones, with some not included. Among 140,000 to 150,000 clones listed, over 70% were seen once. Sequencing was carried out using peripheral blood. The receptors derive from a human donor in a cohort sampled during active COVID-19.

The chain recombines TRBV6-5 with TRBJ1-2, with 9 bases matching TRBD1. Germline CDR1 is MNHEY and CDR2 is SVGAGI. With V trimmed by 8 bases and J by 8 bases, 12 bases remained unmatched. This CDR3 is 14 amino acids long. The CDR3 nucleotides are TGTGCCAGCCGTCCCGGGACAGGGACAAGAGGCTACACCTTC. Protein sequence: CASRPGTGTRGYTF.

V usage is TRBV19 and J usage is TRBJ1-5; D is undetermined. With 5 bases removed from V and 5 bases from J, the gap between germline ends came to 7 bases. Germline V gene lookup returns CDR1 LNHDA and CDR2 SQIVND (reference sequence). This CDR3 comprises 12 residues. The CDR3 here is CASSWADQPQHF. CDR3 DNA sequence: TGTGCCAGTAGTTGGGCTGATCAGCCCCAGCATTTT.

J is TRBJ1-1 and V is TRBV14; possibly TRBD1 for D (6 bases). The CDR3 has 13 residues. Germline loops: CDR1 SGHDN, CDR2 FVKESK. Trimming took off 0 bases at V and 7 bases at J, with 9 bases between the two ends. The CDR3 reads CASSQDLDSEAFF. For the CDR3, the DNA is TGTGCCAGCAGCCAAGATTTGGACAGTGAAGCTTTCTTT.

The chain couples TRBV15 to TRBJ2-5, with D possibly matching TRBD2 (5 bases). This CDR3 contains 14 residues. Germline V gene lookup returns CDR1 LNHNV and CDR2 YYDKDF (reference sequence). V lost 1 base to trimming and J lost 4 bases, with 10 bases between them. This chain's CDR3 is CATSRAVRGETQYF. For the CDR3, the DNA is TGTGCCACCAGCAGAGCCGTCCGGGGAGAGACCCAGTACTTC.

This chain connects TRBV28 to TRBJ1-2; 12 bases line up with TRBD1. The CDR3 is 16 amino acids. CDR1 MDHEN and CDR2 SYDVKM come from the germline V gene. Germline trimming cut 8 bases from V and 3 bases from J; bases unmatched to any gene: 10. The CDR3 DNA reads as TGTGCCAGCGGGGGGACAGGGGGCCCTATGGACTATGGCTACACCTTC. This codes for CASGGTGGPMDYGYTF.

This clone occurred once. This chain links TRBV6-5 with TRBJ2-5; tentatively, D is TRBD1 (5 bases). The V end was cut by 6 bases, the J end by 4 bases, with 12 bases between. CDR3 length: 13 residues. The germline CDR1 and CDR2 sequences are MNHEY and SVGAGI. This chain's CDR3 is CASRVAGRETQYF. The CDR3 DNA follows: TGTGCCAGCAGGGTGGCAGGGCGAGAGACCCAGTACTTC.

The CDR3 DNA reads TGTGCCAGTAGTACCCAGGGTTTCTTGGACACTGAAGCTTTCTTT. It specifies CASSTQGFLDTEAFF. The gene calls are TRBV19 and TRBJ1-1; perhaps TRBD1 as D (5 bases). V lost 4 bases and J 3 bases, leaving 15 bases between the germline ends. The CDR3 consists of 15 residues. Germline V CDR1 and CDR2: LNHDA, SQIVND (reference sequence).

The chain links TRBV6-2 or TRBV6-3 to TRBJ1-6; the D gene is possibly TRBD1 (5 bases). Trimming cost V 4 bases and J 5 bases, with 9 bases left between them. The germline V gene encodes CDR1 MNHEY and CDR2 SVGEGT. The CDR3 sequence is 14 residues long. CDR3 region: CASSSRQNNSPLHF. The CDR3 DNA sequence: TGTGCCAGCAGTTCACGACAGAATAATTCACCCCTCCACTTT.

CDR3 nucleotide sequence: TGTGCCAGCAGCTGGAGGGGGCTACCTAATGAAAAACTGTTTTTT. It is translated as CASSWRGLPNEKLFF. The chain couples TRBV6-6 to TRBJ1-4; 7 nucleotides match TRBD1. J lost 3 bases, V lost 6 bases, and 7 bases had no gene match. The V gene's germline CDR1 is MNHNY and CDR2 SVGAGI (reference sequence). The CDR3 is made up of 15 amino acids.

The chain has TRBV5-5 and TRBJ1-5; D not resolved. Trimming removed 0 bases from V and 4 bases from J, with 14 bases in between. The CDR3 totals 16 residues. Germline V CDR1 and CDR2: SGHKS, YYEKEE (reference sequence). The CDR3 region has the DNA TGTGCCAGCAGCTTGGCCCAGGCGGGTTCTAATCAGCCCCAGCATTTT. Translation gives CASSLAQAGSNQPQHF.